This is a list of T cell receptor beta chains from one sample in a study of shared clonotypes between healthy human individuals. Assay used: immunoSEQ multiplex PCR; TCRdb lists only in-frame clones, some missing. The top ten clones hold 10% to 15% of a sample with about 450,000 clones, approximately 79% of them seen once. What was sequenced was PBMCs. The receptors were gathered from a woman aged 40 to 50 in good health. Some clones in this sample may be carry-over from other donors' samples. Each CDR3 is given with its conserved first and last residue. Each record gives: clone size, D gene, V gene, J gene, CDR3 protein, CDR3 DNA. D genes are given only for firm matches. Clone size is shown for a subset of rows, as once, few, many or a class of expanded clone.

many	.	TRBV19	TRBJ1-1	CASMVRGTTEAFF	TGTGCCAGTATGGTGAGGGGGACCACTGAAGCTTTCTTT
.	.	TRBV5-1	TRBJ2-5	CASSLGVLRGSLETQYF	TGCGCCAGCAGCTTGGGGGTTCTTCGAGGGAGTTTAGAGACCCAGTACTTC
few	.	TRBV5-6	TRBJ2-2	CASSREVSANTGELYF	TGTGCCAGCAGCAGGGAGGTCAGCGCGAACACCGGGGAGCTGTATTTT
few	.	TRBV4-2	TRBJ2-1	CASSQDTGLNEQFF	TGTGCCAGCAGCCAAGATACAGGGTTGAATGAGCAGTTCTTC
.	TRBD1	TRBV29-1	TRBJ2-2	CSVVGTGGPGELFF	TGCAGCGTTGTGGGGACAGGGGGCCCCGGGGAGCTGTTTTTT
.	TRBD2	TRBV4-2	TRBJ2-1	CASSPGTSSYNEQFF	TGTGCCAGCAGCCCCGGGACTAGCTCTTACAATGAGCAGTTCTTC
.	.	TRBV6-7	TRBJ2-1	CASSYGVLSPSRFF	TGTGCCAGCAGTTATGGGGTCCTATCTCCTTCCCGGTTCTTC
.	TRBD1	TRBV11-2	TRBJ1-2	CASSRQGGNGYTF	TGTGCCAGCAGCCGACAGGGAGGAAATGGCTACACCTTC
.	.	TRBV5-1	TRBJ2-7	CASSLGQVEQYF	TGCGCCAGCAGCTTAGGTCAGGTCGAGCAGTACTTC
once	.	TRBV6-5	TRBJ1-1	CASSYSGRNTEAFF	TGTGCCAGCAGTTACTCTGGACGAAACACTGAAGCTTTCTTT
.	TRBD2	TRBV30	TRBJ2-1	CASGREGRNEQFF	TGTGCCTCAGGACGGGAGGGACGCAATGAGCAGTTCTTC
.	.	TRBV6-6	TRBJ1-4	CASHRRTNEKLFF	TGTGCCAGCCACAGGCGGACTAATGAAAAACTGTTTTTT
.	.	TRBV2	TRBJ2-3	CASSEVSGATTDTQYF	TGTGCCAGCAGTGAAGTGTCAGGAGCGACCACAGATACGCAGTATTTT
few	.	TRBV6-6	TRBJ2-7	CASSTWPGPSYEQYF	TGTGCCAGCAGTACCTGGCCAGGGCCCTCCTACGAGCAGTACTTC
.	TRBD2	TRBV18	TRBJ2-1	CASSPPGLAGYNEQFF	TGTGCCAGCTCACCCCCCGGACTAGCAGGCTACAATGAGCAGTTCTTC